A selection of T cell receptor beta chains follows, all from one sample in a study of blood T cell repertoires in COVID-19. Profiled with immunoSEQ multiplex PCR; TCRdb holds only in-frame clones, not every one. This sample carries about 370,000 clones, around 87% of them seen once, and the ten largest clones take about 10%. Material: peripheral blood. These receptors came from a woman in her twenties or thirties with COVID-19, enrolled during active disease. Both conserved end residues are part of each CDR3. D genes are given only for firm matches. A clone size is listed for some rows: how often the clone was seen (once, few, many), or a class if it is expanded.

v_call	j_call	d_call	clone_size	cdr3_nt	cdr3_aa
TRBV20-1	TRBJ2-7	TRBD2	NA	TGCAGTGCTAGTGGCGGGACTAGCGGGAGCCTCTCCTACGAGCAGTACTTC	CSASGGTSGSLSYEQYF
TRBV5-1	TRBJ2-7	TRBD1	NA	TGCGCCAGCAGCTTGGGAGGACAGGGTAACTCCTACGAGCAGTACTTC	CASSLGGQGNSYEQYF
TRBV12-3/TRBV12-4	TRBJ2-1	NA	NA	TGTGCCAGCACCCTTAGCGGCGATGAGCAGTTCTTC	CASTLSGDEQFF
TRBV10-1	TRBJ2-7	NA	few	TGCGCCAGCAGTGCGGGGAGCTCCTACGAGCAGTACTTC	CASSAGSSYEQYF
TRBV7-2	TRBJ2-5	NA	NA	TGTGCCAGCGCCTATGCCGAGACCCAGTACTTC	CASAYAETQYF
TRBV21-1	TRBJ1-4	NA	NA	TGTGCCAGCAGCAAACCCAGGGCTGTTAATGAAAAACTGTTTTTT	CASSKPRAVNEKLFF
TRBV7-3	TRBJ2-1	NA	NA	TGTGCCAGCAGCTTAAGCAGGGGCTCCTACAATGAGCAGTTCTTC	CASSLSRGSYNEQFF
TRBV28	TRBJ2-1	TRBD2	NA	TGTGCCAGCAGCGATGGACTAGCGGGAGCCAATGAGCAGTTCTTC	CASSDGLAGANEQFF
TRBV27	TRBJ1-6	TRBD1	NA	TGTGCCAGCAGTTCAGGACAGGGCGCCCATTTCTATAATTCACCCCTCCACTTT	CASSSGQGAHFYNSPLHF
TRBV18	TRBJ2-5	TRBD1	NA	TGTGCCAGCTCACCCGGGACAGGGTGGCAAGAGACCCAGTACTTC	CASSPGTGWQETQYF
TRBV9	TRBJ2-7	NA	NA	TGTGCCAGCAGCAGTAACAACTACGAGCAGTACTTC	CASSSNNYEQYF
TRBV9	TRBJ2-2	TRBD2	once	TGTGCCAGCAGCGTGACTAGCGGGAGTAACGGGGAGCTGTTTTTT	CASSVTSGSNGELFF
TRBV4-1	TRBJ2-7	NA	once	TGCGCCAGCAGCCAAGAGTCAGGGTCCTCCTACGAGCAGTACTTC	CASSQESGSSYEQYF
TRBV27	TRBJ2-3	TRBD2	NA	TGTGCCAGCAGTTTATACAGCGGGATCAAAGGAGATACGCAGTATTTT	CASSLYSGIKGDTQYF
TRBV19	TRBJ2-1	TRBD1	NA	TGTGCCAGTAGTCCCGGGACAGGGTATTACAATGAGCAGTTCTTC	CASSPGTGYYNEQFF
TRBV9	TRBJ2-5	NA	NA	TGTGCCAGCAGCACTGGGACTGCCCCCAGAGGGTCCCAGTACTTC	CASSTGTAPRGSQYF
TRBV7-8	TRBJ2-2	NA	NA	TGTGCCAGCAGCTTAGCGGCAGGAGGGACCGGGGAGCTGTTTTTT	CASSLAAGGTGELFF
TRBV10-3	TRBJ2-7	NA	NA	TGTGCCATCACTGGCGGCTACGAGCAGTACTTC	CAITGGYEQYF
TRBV30	TRBJ1-1	TRBD1	NA	TGTGCCTGGAGTGTACGGGACAGGACCTTGAACACTGAAGCTTTCTTT	CAWSVRDRTLNTEAFF
TRBV7-8	TRBJ2-5	TRBD2	NA	TGTGCCAGCAGCCCGGCGCGGCTAGCGGGAGTAGAGACCCAGTACTTC	CASSPARLAGVETQYF
TRBV24-1	TRBJ2-3	TRBD1	NA	TGTGCCACCAGTGATCCACTGACAGGGGCTCTAGCGGATACGCAGTATTTT	CATSDPLTGALADTQYF
TRBV19	TRBJ2-2	NA	few	TGTGCCAGTAGGTCGGGGATAGCGAACACCGGGGAGCTGTTTTTT	CASRSGIANTGELFF
TRBV14	TRBJ2-1	TRBD2	NA	TGTGCCAGCAGCCCGGGACTAGCGGGAGTTAGCGAGCAGTTCTTC	CASSPGLAGVSEQFF
TRBV19	TRBJ2-1	NA	NA	TGTGCCAGTAGTATCAAACTACCTAGGAGGCTTTACAATGAGCAGTTCTTC	CASSIKLPRRLYNEQFF
TRBV5-4	TRBJ2-5	TRBD2	NA	TGTGCCAGCAGCCCGGGGGGGGGAAAGACCCAGTACTTC	CASSPGGGKTQYF
TRBV28	TRBJ2-7	TRBD1	once	TGTGCCAGCATCGGGGGACAGGGGCAGAGCGAGCAGTACTTC	CASIGGQGQSEQYF
TRBV28	TRBJ2-7	NA	NA	TGTGCCAGCAGTTTAGGACAGAACTACGAGCAGTACTTC	CASSLGQNYEQYF
TRBV19	TRBJ2-5	NA	NA	TGTGCCACCAACTCTCGTCTAGAAGAGACCCAGTACTTC	CATNSRLEETQYF
TRBV5-6	TRBJ2-7	TRBD2	once	TGTGCCAGCAGCTTTATCGGGAGGGTCGGCGAGCAGTACTTC	CASSFIGRVGEQYF
TRBV27	TRBJ2-3	NA	NA	TGTGCCAGCAGTTTATCGGTAGAGGGGGCAGATACGCAGTATTTT	CASSLSVEGADTQYF
TRBV5-1	TRBJ1-1	NA	NA	TGCGCCAGCAGCTTGGCCGCGGGGACGGGGAACACTGAAGCTTTCTTT	CASSLAAGTGNTEAFF
TRBV24-1	TRBJ1-1	TRBD1	NA	TGTGCCACCAGACGGGACAGGGGGACTGAAGCTTTCTTT	CATRRDRGTEAFF
TRBV28	TRBJ2-7	NA	NA	TGTGCCAGCAGTTTAGTCCCACCAAACAACGAGCAGTACTTC	CASSLVPPNNEQYF
TRBV18	TRBJ2-1	TRBD2	few	TGTGCCAGCTCACCAGTTTTACTAGCGGGAGGTAGGAATGAGCAGTTCTTC	CASSPVLLAGGRNEQFF
TRBV18	TRBJ2-7	TRBD1	NA	TGTGCCAGCTTGGGACAGGATTACGAGCAGTACTTC	CASLGQDYEQYF
TRBV11-3	TRBJ2-1	TRBD2	NA	TGTGCCAGCAGCTTAGATCGGAGCGGGAGCTCCTACAATGAGCAGTTCTTC	CASSLDRSGSSYNEQFF
TRBV24-1	TRBJ2-2	NA	NA	TGTGCCACCAGTGATTTTAGTGGTAGCGACACCGGGGAGCTGTTTTTT	CATSDFSGSDTGELFF